This TCR beta chain is from a study of T-cell memory formation after mild COVID-19. Constant-segment primers and 5'RACE yielded cDNA libraries for TCR alpha and TCR beta, each carrying sample barcodes and UMIs. TCRdb re-called the 5' RACE reads with MiXCR, one entry per CDR3 protein. The table shows some 270,000 distinct CDR3 sequences, with just over 15% occurring only once. The germline gives CDR1 MNHNY, CDR2 SVGAGI (reference sequence). Trimming took 5 bases from V and 2 from J, leaving 16 bases between them. The CDR3 spans 16 residues. The sequence derives from an adult woman who had mild COVID-19 (a few samples of this study predate the infection). Cell type and time point are not known. Sequenced input: PBMCs or a T cell subset sorted from them (not recorded which). The chain carries TRBV6-6 and TRBJ1-5; D is perhaps TRBD1 (6 bases). The CDR3 region is CASSHYRASGNQPQHF. In DNA form, the CDR3 reads TGTGCCAGCAGTCACTACAGGGCGTCGGGCAATCAGCCCCAGCATTTT.